These T cell receptor beta chains were read from a single sample in a study of T cells in Graves' hyperthyroidism and ophthalmopathy. TCRdb redid the calling of the multiplex PCR reads with MiXCR, one entry per CDR3 protein. The table shows under 500,000 distinct CDR3 sequences, with over 12% occurring only once. What was sequenced was blood. Every receptor here comes from a man between 45 and 60 years old with Graves' ophthalmopathy. Both conserved end residues are part of each CDR3. The D gene is left open where the match is weak. The size entry is marked missing in some rows and otherwise reads once, few, many or a size class.

CDR3aa	CDR3nt	v_gene	len	j_gene	abundance	d_gene
CASSSRTSGRSSYNEQFF	TGTGCTAGCAGCTCAAGGACTAGCGGACGGAGCTCCTACAATGAGCAGTTCTTC	TRBV7-7	18	TRBJ2-1	few	TRBD2
CASSGQGTLNSPLHF	TGTGCCAGCAGTGGACAGGGGACCCTAAATTCACCCCTCCACTTT	TRBV6-1	15	TRBJ1-6	many	TRBD1
CASSLDSGFQPQHF	TGTGCCAGCAGCTTAGATTCCGGGTTTCAGCCCCAGCATTTT	TRBV7-9	14	TRBJ1-5	NA	NA
CASSLAVGDRVLGNEQFF	TGCGCCAGCAGCTTGGCCGTCGGGGACAGGGTACTCGGGAATGAGCAGTTCTTC	TRBV5-1	18	TRBJ2-1	many	TRBD1
CASSFPEETQYF	TGTGCCAGCAGCTTTCCCGAAGAGACCCAGTACTTC	TRBV5-4	12	TRBJ2-5	NA	NA
CASSGGTDTQYF	TGCGCCAGCAGCGGGGGGACAGATACGCAGTATTTT	TRBV6-1	12	TRBJ2-3	many	TRBD2
CASSPRWLGTDTQYF	TGTGCCAGCAGTCCCCGATGGCTTGGGACAGATACGCAGTATTTT	TRBV27	15	TRBJ2-3	many	NA
CASSPPGGVGETQYF	TGTGCCAGCAGCCCCCCCGGAGGGGTTGGAGAGACCCAGTACTTC	TRBV28	15	TRBJ2-5	many	NA
CSARDLGGSGSGYEQYF	TGCAGTGCTAGAGATTTAGGGGGGAGCGGGAGTGGGTACGAGCAGTACTTC	TRBV20-1	17	TRBJ2-7	many	TRBD2
CATSTGPLSPQHF	TGTGCCACCAGTACAGGGCCCCTCTCTCCCCAGCATTTT	TRBV24-1	13	TRBJ1-5	many	NA
CASTPGTNSYNEQFF	TGTGCCAGCACCCCGGGGACAAACTCCTACAATGAGCAGTTCTTC	TRBV6-1	15	TRBJ2-1	few	NA
CASSGGLAGFGETQYF	TGTGCCAGCAGCGGAGGACTAGCGGGCTTTGGGGAGACCCAGTACTTC	TRBV9	16	TRBJ2-5	many	TRBD2
CALDRVITEAFF	TGTGCCTTGGACAGGGTTATTACTGAAGCTTTCTTT	TRBV30	12	TRBJ1-1	many	TRBD1
CASQKGSSYEQYF	TGTGCCAGCCAGAAAGGGTCCTCCTACGAGCAGTACTTC	TRBV18	13	TRBJ2-7	few	NA
CSARDGTNLETQYF	TGCAGTGCTAGAGATGGGACCAATCTGGAGACCCAGTACTTC	TRBV20-1	14	TRBJ2-5	many	NA
CAFYAAGTYEQYF	TGTGCCTTCTACGCGGCAGGCACCTACGAGCAGTACTTC	TRBV30	13	TRBJ2-7	many	NA
CASTAGLPNHEQYF	TGTGCCAGCACCGCCGGGCTCCCTAACCACGAGCAGTACTTC	TRBV12-3/TRBV12-4	14	TRBJ2-7	many	NA
CASSYSTSDYYNEQFF	TGTGCCAGCAGTTACTCGACGTCCGACTACTACAATGAGCAGTTCTTC	TRBV6-5	16	TRBJ2-1	many	NA
CSVEGLAGLVERYF	TGCAGCGTGGAGGGACTAGCGGGACTGGTCGAGCGGTACTTC	TRBV29-1	14	TRBJ2-7	NA	TRBD2
CASSPEAGGELFF	TGTGCCAGCAGCCCGGAGGCGGGCGGGGAGCTGTTTTTT	TRBV3-1	13	TRBJ2-2	NA	NA
CARSHGTGGEKLFF	TGTGCCCGCAGCCACGGGACAGGGGGTGAAAAACTGTTTTTT	TRBV11-3	14	TRBJ1-4	NA	TRBD1
CASSFWERTDTQYF	TGTGCCAGCAGCTTTTGGGAACGCACAGATACGCAGTATTTT	TRBV7-9	14	TRBJ2-3	many	NA
CASTSASGPPRRDNEQFF	TGTGCCAGCACTTCGGCTAGCGGTCCCCCCCGGAGAGATAATGAGCAGTTCTTC	TRBV6-2/TRBV6-3	18	TRBJ2-1	many	TRBD2
CASSLRSRDGELFF	TGCGCCAGCAGCTTGAGATCCCGGGACGGGGAGCTGTTTTTT	TRBV5-1	14	TRBJ2-2	many	NA
CASSQGQVAETQYF	TGTGCCAGCAGCCAAGGACAGGTAGCAGAGACCCAGTACTTC	TRBV3-1	14	TRBJ2-5	many	NA
CSASASGIQETQYF	TGCAGTGCTAGCGCTAGCGGAATTCAAGAGACCCAGTACTTC	TRBV20-1	14	TRBJ2-5	few	TRBD2
CASSLGRTSTGELFF	TGCGCCAGCAGTCTCGGCAGGACAAGCACCGGGGAGCTGTTTTTT	TRBV5-1	15	TRBJ2-2	NA	NA
CASSPSIPGGQYF	TGTGCCAGCAGCCCTTCGATTCCCGGGGGGCAGTACTTC	TRBV7-6	13	TRBJ2-7	NA	NA
CASSQGQGPTGELFF	TGCGCCAGCAGCCAAGGACAGGGGCCCACCGGGGAGCTGTTTTTT	TRBV4-1	15	TRBJ2-2	many	TRBD1
CAIKNRVFEDTEAFF	TGTGCCATCAAGAACAGGGTCTTTGAAGACACTGAAGCTTTCTTT	TRBV10-3	15	TRBJ1-1	few	NA
CASRLTGTRGTDTQYF	TGTGCCAGCAGGCTCACCGGGACTAGGGGCACAGATACGCAGTATTTT	TRBV6-1	16	TRBJ2-3	NA	TRBD2
CASSQGSSGSYNEQFF	TGTGCCAGCAGCCAAGGGTCTAGCGGGAGCTACAATGAGCAGTTCTTC	TRBV3-1	16	TRBJ2-1	many	TRBD2
CSGKIYNEQFF	TGCAGCGGGAAGATTTACAATGAGCAGTTCTTC	TRBV29-1	11	TRBJ2-1	NA	NA
CASSSTGQSYNEQFF	TGCGCCAGCAGCTCAACCGGGCAATCCTACAATGAGCAGTTCTTC	TRBV5-1	15	TRBJ2-1	many	NA
CASSYRGSTYEQYF	TGTGCCAGCAGTTACCGGGGCTCTACCTACGAGCAGTACTTC	TRBV6-2/TRBV6-3	14	TRBJ2-7	NA	NA
CASSGRLSGANALTF	TGTGCCAGCAGTGGGCGGCTCTCTGGGGCCAACGCCCTGACTTTC	TRBV25-1	15	TRBJ2-6	NA	NA
CASTPGTSGRTGGGQYF	TGTGCCAGTACCCCGGGGACTAGCGGGAGAACCGGGGGGGGGCAGTACTTC	TRBV19	17	TRBJ2-7	NA	TRBD2
CSAEVQGNEQFF	TGCAGTGCTGAAGTACAGGGCAATGAGCAGTTCTTC	TRBV20-1	12	TRBJ2-1	few	NA
CASSLWEGQGKYEQYF	TGTGCCAGCAGTTTATGGGAGGGACAGGGGAAGTACGAGCAGTACTTC	TRBV28	16	TRBJ2-7	many	TRBD1
CASSTPMGQFHEQYF	TGTGCCAGCAGTACGCCGATGGGGCAGTTCCACGAGCAGTACTTC	TRBV28	15	TRBJ2-7	many	NA
CASSLGSSGVADTQYF	TGCGCCAGCAGCTTGGGATCCAGCGGGGTCGCAGATACGCAGTATTTT	TRBV5-1	16	TRBJ2-3	once	TRBD2
CASRGGQGTQYF	TGTGCCAGCAGGGGGGGGCAGGGGACCCAGTACTTC	TRBV25-1	12	TRBJ2-5	NA	NA
CSTVRVDGYEQYF	TGCAGTACGGTCAGAGTTGATGGTTACGAGCAGTACTTC	TRBV20-1	13	TRBJ2-7	many	NA